The clone carrying this T cell receptor beta chain was observed many times. The data derive from a study of CD8+CD57+ T cells in acquired aplastic anemia. The TCR beta profiling, which covered VDJ combination and CDR3 sequence, was carried out using genomic DNA as the template. One entry per CDR3 protein, called by TCRdb with MiXCR from the reads. The table has 100,000 to 130,000 distinct CDR3 sequences, around 49% seen once. In germline, CDR1 is SGHVS, CDR2 FQNEAQ. The V end was cut by 1 base, the J end by 3 bases, with 10 bases between. The CDR3 runs 14 residues. The gene calls are TRBV7-8 and TRBJ2-7; TRBD1 or TRBD2 may be the D gene (6 bases each). The receptor comes from a human donor in good health, serving as a control. Sample: sorted CD4+, CD8+, or CD8+CD57+ T cells (not recorded which) from PBMCs. DNA of the CDR3: TGTGCCAGCAGCTTAGGGGGGGACAACTACGAGCAGTACTTC. This codes for CASSLGGDNYEQYF.